This TCR beta chain derives from a study of control samples from healthy donors and cancer patients (dated by TCRdb to 2018 to 2020). The germline ends are 13 bases apart after V is trimmed by 3 bases and J by 7 bases. CDR1 and CDR2 are drawn from the germline V gene: SGHRS, YFSETQ. Taken from cysteine to phenylalanine, the CDR3 has 13 residues. Only the CDR3 region is kept as DNA, spanning 39 bases read in frame from base 1. There are many counts of this clone. Its cognate antigen has yet to be identified. Base qualities are not recorded, but no much larger clone differs from it by a single base. The method behind the library was the immunoSEQ multiplex PCR assay. TCRdb provides this immuneACCESS table in a form limited to in-frame rearrangements. Some clones are lacking; in checked studies, under half of them reflect an unresolved V gene, and why the rest are absent is not known. For this sample there are 100,000 or so clones; roughly four fifths appear just once. About 9.8% of the sample lies in the top ten.

Sample: blood. The rearranged segments are TRBV5-1 and TRBJ1-2; 6 matching bases give a weak D call of TRBD1. This TCR derives from a woman in her sixties or seventies in good health. The CDR3 here reads CASSSGAGVGYTF. The DNA reads TGCGCCAGCAGCTCGGGGGCGGGGGTTGGCTACACCTTC. Where the CDR3 stops, the reference TRBV5-1 and TRBJ1-2 genes take over; the full variable domain is KAGVTQTPRYLIKTRGQQVTLSCSPISGHRSVSWYQQTPGQGLQFLFEYFSETQRNKGNFPGRFSGRQFSNSRSEMNVSTLELGDSALYLCASSSGAGVGYTFGSGTRLTVV.